A selection of T cell receptor beta chains follows, all from one sample in a study of T cell responses to AZD1222 COVID-19 vaccine. Profiling relied on immunoSEQ multiplex PCR, and the TCRdb table lists in-frame clones only, not all of them. This table holds 140,000 or so clones, about 90% found once. The source was peripheral blood, collected on day 0 of AZD1222 vaccination. The origin of the receptors is an adult in good health. The CDR3 runs from the conserved cysteine through the conserved F or W. The D gene is left open where the match is weak. Rows may omit the clone size; those that give it use once, few, many or a size class.

cdr3_nt: TGTGCCAGCAGCAAACGGGACAGGGGGCTTGAAAAACTGTTTTTT; cdr3_aa: CASSKRDRGLEKLFF; d_call: .; j_call: TRBJ1-4; v_call: TRBV21-1; clone_size: .; cdr3_length: 15
cdr3_nt: TGTGCCAGCAGTTTAGCGCAGGGACTCACCTTC; cdr3_aa: CASSLAQGLTF; d_call: .; j_call: TRBJ1-2; v_call: TRBV12-3/TRBV12-4; clone_size: .; cdr3_length: 11
cdr3_nt: TGTGCTAGTGGTTTGATGGCAGCCGTCACGGGCTACACCTTC; cdr3_aa: CASGLMAAVTGYTF; d_call: .; j_call: TRBJ1-2; v_call: TRBV12-5; clone_size: .; cdr3_length: 14
cdr3_nt: TGTGCCAGCAGCTTTGCGGCCGCCCGCTACGAGCAGTACTTC; cdr3_aa: CASSFAAARYEQYF; d_call: .; j_call: TRBJ2-7; v_call: TRBV7-2; clone_size: .; cdr3_length: 14
cdr3_nt: TGTGCCAGCAGTGACGAACGACAGAACTCTGGGCCCGAGCAGTACTTC; cdr3_aa: CASSDERQNSGPEQYF; d_call: .; j_call: TRBJ2-7; v_call: TRBV6-1; clone_size: .; cdr3_length: 16
cdr3_nt: TGCGCCAGCAGCTCGACAGTTAATGAAAAACTGTTTTTT; cdr3_aa: CASSSTVNEKLFF; d_call: .; j_call: TRBJ1-4; v_call: TRBV5-1; clone_size: .; cdr3_length: 13
cdr3_nt: TGTGCCAGCAGCTACTACGGGGAGCTGTTTTTT; cdr3_aa: CASSYYGELFF; d_call: .; j_call: TRBJ2-2; v_call: TRBV7-8; clone_size: .; cdr3_length: 11
cdr3_nt: TGTGCCAGCAGCTTAGCCCTAGCGGGGACCCAGTACTTC; cdr3_aa: CASSLALAGTQYF; d_call: TRBD2; j_call: TRBJ2-5; v_call: TRBV7-9; clone_size: .; cdr3_length: 13
cdr3_nt: TGTGCCATCAGTGAGTCGACGAGGGGAGGAGCTTTCTTT; cdr3_aa: CAISESTRGGAFF; d_call: .; j_call: TRBJ1-1; v_call: TRBV10-3; clone_size: once; cdr3_length: 13
cdr3_nt: TGTGCCAGCAGCTTAGTTTCTGGAAACACCATATATTTT; cdr3_aa: CASSLVSGNTIYF; d_call: .; j_call: TRBJ1-3; v_call: TRBV7-8; clone_size: .; cdr3_length: 13
cdr3_nt: TGTGCCAGCTCACTTTTGAGGCTACAAAAATGGATTACGGATCAGCCCCAGCATTTT; cdr3_aa: CASSLLRLQKWITDQPQHF; d_call: .; j_call: TRBJ1-5; v_call: TRBV18; clone_size: .; cdr3_length: 19
cdr3_nt: TGTGCCAGCAGCTTAAGGACAGGGCTCGGGGAAGCTTTCTTT; cdr3_aa: CASSLRTGLGEAFF; d_call: TRBD1; j_call: TRBJ1-1; v_call: TRBV7-9; clone_size: .; cdr3_length: 14
cdr3_nt: TGTGCCAGCAGCCTCGGTCTCCCCGTCCGGGACAATTCACTCCGTAGCGAGCAGTACTTC; cdr3_aa: CASSLGLPVRDNSLRSEQYF; d_call: .; j_call: TRBJ2-7; v_call: TRBV3-1/TRBV3-2; clone_size: .; cdr3_length: 20
cdr3_nt: TGTGCCAGCAGCCCCCCTGGGGACACTGAAGCTTTCTTT; cdr3_aa: CASSPPGDTEAFF; d_call: .; j_call: TRBJ1-1; v_call: TRBV3-1/TRBV3-2; clone_size: .; cdr3_length: 13
cdr3_nt: TGTGCCAGCAGTCCCAGAAGTCCCAGGGATAACAATGAGCAGTTCTTC; cdr3_aa: CASSPRSPRDNNEQFF; d_call: .; j_call: TRBJ2-1; v_call: TRBV27; clone_size: .; cdr3_length: 16
cdr3_nt: TGCGCCAGCAGCGCCGACAGGGGCAACAATGAGCAGTTCTTC; cdr3_aa: CASSADRGNNEQFF; d_call: TRBD1; j_call: TRBJ2-1; v_call: TRBV5-1; clone_size: .; cdr3_length: 14
cdr3_nt: TGTGCCAGCATGACGAGTATCCAGTACTTC; cdr3_aa: CASMTSIQYF; d_call: .; j_call: TRBJ2-7; v_call: TRBV2; clone_size: few; cdr3_length: 10
cdr3_nt: TGTGCCAGCAGAAAGGGGCGGAACAGTGGGAAACTGTTTTTT; cdr3_aa: CASRKGRNSGKLFF; d_call: .; j_call: TRBJ1-4; v_call: TRBV2; clone_size: .; cdr3_length: 14
cdr3_nt: TGCGCCAGCAGCCAAGATTGGCTAGCCTACGAGCAGTACTTC; cdr3_aa: CASSQDWLAYEQYF; d_call: .; j_call: TRBJ2-7; v_call: TRBV4-3; clone_size: .; cdr3_length: 14